These 27 T cell receptor beta chains share one sample of origin, sequenced in a study of blood T cell repertoires in COVID-19. The protocol was immunoSEQ multiplex PCR, while the TCRdb copy is restricted to in-frame clones and leaves out a portion. The sample holds 250,000 to 350,000 clones, about 88% seen once. Source material: peripheral blood. All receptors come from a woman in her seventies with COVID-19, enrolled during active disease.

This clone was counted a few times. This chain joins TRBV6-2 or TRBV6-3 and TRBJ1-5, with D hard to call. V lost 0 bases, J lost 4 bases, and 10 bases lay in between. The CDR3 length is 15 residues. Per germline, CDR1 MNHEY and CDR2 SVGEGT. The CDR3 region is CASSYSSQVNQPQHF. Written as DNA, the CDR3 is TGTGCCAGCAGTTACTCGTCACAAGTAAATCAGCCCCAGCATTTT.

In DNA, the CDR3 is TGTGCCAGCAGCGTAGGGCAGGGAGGCTATCAGCCCCAGCATTTT. This translates into CASSVGQGGYQPQHF. The J gene is TRBJ1-5, the V gene TRBV9; D is possibly TRBD1 (5 bases). This CDR3 is 15 amino acids long. Germline V gene lookup returns CDR1 SGDLS and CDR2 YYNGEE. The ends were cut back, 0 bases at V and 5 bases at J, with 12 bases in the middle.

The V gene is TRBV3-1 (or the pseudogene TRBV3-2), the J gene TRBJ1-1, with unresolved D. This CDR3 region has 14 residues. The V end was cut by 2 bases, the J end by 4 bases, with 11 bases between. Per the germline V gene, CDR1 is LGHDT and CDR2 is YNNKEL (reference sequence). The CDR3 nucleotides read TGTGCCAGCAGCCAATTCGGGGAGGGCACTGAAGCTTTCTTT. Amino acid sequence: CASSQFGEGTEAFF.

This rearrangement joins TRBV5-1 to TRBJ2-3, with a possible D match to TRBD1 (5 bases). This CDR3 has 15 residues. Germline lookup yields CDR1 SGHRS and CDR2 YFSETQ. The ends were cut back, 3 bases at V and 0 bases at J, with 11 bases in the middle. CDR3 in amino acids: CASSSRGASTDTQYF. CDR3 coding DNA: TGCGCCAGCAGCTCAAGGGGCGCTAGCACAGATACGCAGTATTTT.

The chain uses TRBV27 and TRBJ2-7, with a weak D call TRBD1 (6 bases). V was cut by 8 bases and J by 0 bases, with 14 bases left in between. The CDR3 covers 14 residues. CDR1 and CDR2 (germline): MNHEY, SMNVEV (reference sequence). The CDR3: CASGTDRFSYEQYF. The CDR3 DNA reads as TGTGCCAGCGGGACCGACAGGTTCTCCTACGAGCAGTACTTC.

The chain is built from TRBV4-1 and TRBJ1-1; D might be TRBD1 (5 bases). Trimming removed 0 bases from V and 5 bases from J, with 13 bases in between. The CDR3 spans 15 residues. CDR1 is MGHRA and CDR2 is YSYEKL in the germline V gene. The CDR3 sequence: CASSQDPGLGTEAFF. The CDR3, as DNA: TGCGCCAGCAGCCAAGATCCAGGGTTGGGGACTGAAGCTTTCTTT.

For the CDR3, the DNA is TGTGCTAGTGGTTCCAGGACAGGGGGGACCTACGAGCAGTACTTC. It encodes CASGSRTGGTYEQYF. The genes are TRBV12-5 and TRBJ2-7, with 10 bases matching TRBD1. V shed 4 bases, J shed 2 bases, and the junction held 5 bases outside the gene matches. CDR1 is LGHNT, CDR2 FRNRAP, per germline. The CDR3 contains 15 residues. Based on the CDR3 plus reference TRBV12-5 and TRBJ2-7, the full variable domain is DARVTQTPRHKVTEMGQEVTMRCQPILGHNTVFWYRQTMMQGLELLAYFRNRAPLDDSGMPKDRFSAEMPDATLATLKIQPSEPRDSAVYFCASGSRTGGTYEQYFGPGTRLTVT.

The rearrangement links TRBV10-3 to TRBJ1-5, with a tentative D call TRBD1 (6 bases). CDR3 size: 15 residues. Between the trimmed V and J ends, which lost 0 bases and 7 bases, there was a span of 13 bases. CDR1 and CDR2 from the germline V gene are ENHRY and SYGVKD. The CDR3 DNA reads as TGTGCCATCAGTGAGTCGGGGGGGGCTGGGCAGCCCCAGCATTTT. It translates to CAISESGGAGQPQHF.

V is TRBV11-2 and J is TRBJ1-6; 9 bases are shared with TRBD1. The CDR3 length is 16 residues. Germline CDR1 is SGHAT and CDR2 is FQNNGV. After removal of 5 bases from V and 9 bases from J, the junction contained 11 bases not matched to a gene. CDR3 sequence (DNA): TGTGCCAGCAGCCGAGCGGACAGGGGAAATGCTTCACCCCTCCACTTT. Encoded protein: CASSRADRGNASPLHF.

The chain employs TRBV27 and TRBJ1-1, with D perhaps TRBD1 (6 bases). This CDR3 comprises 16 residues. CDR1 is MNHEY, CDR2 SMNVEV, per germline (reference sequence). V was pared by 5 bases and J by 0 bases, with 16 bases between. CDR3: CASSPFQTGLNTEAFF. In DNA, the CDR3 is TGTGCCAGCAGTCCATTCCAAACAGGGTTGAACACTGAAGCTTTCTTT.

V is TRBV2 and J is TRBJ1-5; no clear D. V lost 7 bases and J 2 bases, leaving 15 bases between the germline ends. This CDR3 has 15 residues. Germline CDR1 and CDR2: SNHLY and FYNNEI. The CDR3 protein is CASTSGGLGNQPQHF. Written as DNA, the CDR3 is TGTGCCAGCACAAGCGGAGGTTTGGGCAATCAGCCCCAGCATTTT.

The chain couples TRBV10-1 to TRBJ2-7, with D possibly being TRBD2 (6 bases). With 5 bases removed from V and 5 bases from J, the gap between germline ends came to 16 bases. Germline V gene sequence: CDR1 WNHNN, CDR2 SYGVQD (reference sequence). CDR3 size: 14 residues. In nucleotides, the CDR3 is TGCGCCAGCAGTCCAGGGACTCGTGTGGACGAGCAGTACTTC. As protein: CASSPGTRVDEQYF.

The gene calls are TRBV2 and TRBJ1-6; D unresolved. This CDR3 comprises 15 residues. Germline V CDR1 and CDR2: SNHLY, FYNNEI. The V gene lost 2 bases and the J gene lost 10 bases, with 15 bases spanning the gap. The CDR3 region is CASSERQELLSPLHF. The CDR3 DNA reads as TGTGCCAGCAGTGAAAGGCAGGAACTCCTCTCACCCCTCCACTTT.

CDR3 bases: TGCGCCAGCAGCTTGGCCGTACAGGGTTCTGGAAACACCATATATTTT. Translation: CASSLAVQGSGNTIYF. The chain carries TRBV5-1 and TRBJ1-3; D may be TRBD1 (6 bases). Trimming removed 0 bases from V and 1 base from J, with 11 bases in between. The CDR3 spans 16 residues. CDR1 and CDR2 (germline): SGHRS, YFSETQ.

The chain has TRBV12-3 or TRBV12-4 and TRBJ2-3; no clear D gene. V lost 1 base and J lost 3, with 5 bases in between. This CDR3 is 13 amino acids long. CDR3 in amino acids: CASSLGRTDTQYF. Here the CDR3 DNA reads TGTGCCAGCAGTTTAGGTCGGACAGATACGCAGTATTTT.

Here the CDR3 DNA reads TGCGCCAGCAGACCACGAATTAGCGGGGTCGAGACCCAGTACTTC. Amino acids: CASRPRISGVETQYF. The V call is TRBV5-1, the J call TRBJ2-5; 8 nucleotides line up with TRBD2. Trimming removed 5 bases from V and 5 bases from J; junction bases left unmatched: 11. The CDR3 is 15 amino acids. Germline assignment: CDR1 SGHRS and CDR2 YFSETQ.

This clone was recorded once. This sequence joins TRBV4-1 and TRBJ1-2; 9 nucleotides align to TRBD1. The CDR3 length is 15 residues. After removal of 3 bases from V and 2 bases from J, the junction contained 4 bases not matched to a gene. Germline CDR1 MGHRA, CDR2 YSYEKL. Here the CDR3 reads CASSQPDRGNYGYTF. CDR3 coding DNA: TGCGCCAGCAGCCAGCCCGACAGGGGGAACTATGGCTACACCTTC.

V usage is TRBV12-5 and J usage is TRBJ1-5; D unresolved. The CDR3 extends over 13 amino acids. CDR1 and CDR2 (germline): LGHNT, FRNRAP. The ends were cut back, 2 bases at V and 5 bases at J, with 7 bases in the middle. The CDR3 DNA sequence: TGTGCTAGTGGTTTGACGGCGGATCAGCCCCAGCATTTT. Translating gives CASGLTADQPQHF.

The V call is TRBV5-1, the J call TRBJ1-2, with D possibly matching TRBD1 (5 bases). CDR3 length: 14 residues. Germline CDR1 is SGHRS and CDR2 is YFSETQ. Trimming took off 1 base at V and 4 bases at J, with 11 bases between the two ends. The CDR3 bases are TGCGCCAGCAGCTTGAAAGACAGAACCTATGGCTACACCTTC. It encodes CASSLKDRTYGYTF.

The chain recombines TRBV30 with TRBJ1-4, with TRBD1 as a possible D gene (6 bases). Trimming cost V 2 bases and J 11 bases, with 18 bases left between them. The CDR3 contains 14 residues. Germline V gives CDR1 GTSNPN, CDR2 SVGIG (reference sequence). The CDR3 DNA is TGTGCCTGGAGTCCCGGGGGGGGCATCGAGAAACTGTTTTTT. It encodes CAWSPGGGIEKLFF.

The chain recombines TRBV6-5 with TRBJ2-3, with 8 positions matching TRBD1. The length of the CDR3 is 15 residues. Trimming removed 5 bases from V and 8 bases from J; junction bases left unmatched: 12. Per the germline V gene, CDR1 is MNHEY and CDR2 is SVGAGI. The CDR3 loop is CASSQLRGQHGTQYF. CDR3 bases: TGTGCCAGCAGTCAACTCAGGGGGCAACATGGTACGCAGTATTTT.

Turning to this clone: Germline and junction disagree at one end, which may indicate a read error. Here the CDR3 DNA reads TGTGCCAGCAGTTTAAAGGACACTAAAGCTTTCTTT. Amino acids: CASSLKDTKAFF. This chain connects TRBV28 to TRBJ1-1; possible D gene TRBD1, 5 bases. The CDR3 is 12 amino acids. CDR1 is MDHEN and CDR2 is SYDVKM in the germline V gene. Based on the CDR3 plus reference TRBV28 and TRBJ1-1, the full variable domain is DVKVTQSSRYLVKRTGEKVFLECVQDMDHENMFWYRQDPGLGLRLIYFSYDVKMKEKGDIPEGYSVSREKKERFSLILESASTNQTSMYLCASSLKDTKAFFGQGTRLTVV.

This clone was picked up one time. CDR3 nucleotides: TGTGCCAGCAGCTTGCCCGGGACAGCGAACACTGAAGCTTTCTTT. Its protein product is CASSLPGTANTEAFF. The V gene is TRBV5-4, the J gene TRBJ1-1, with 7 bases that match TRBD1. Looked up from germline, CDR1 is SGHNT and CDR2 is YYREEE (reference sequence). The J segment lost 1 base and the V segment lost 1 base, leaving 4 bases of the junction unmatched. The length of the CDR3 is 15 residues.

V gene TRBV18 combines with J gene TRBJ2-3; tentative D call: TRBD1 (6 bases). This CDR3 contains 15 residues. Germline assignment: CDR1 KGHSH and CDR2 LQKENI. Trimming took off 3 bases at V and 3 bases at J, with 13 bases between the two ends. In nucleotides, the CDR3 is TGTGCCAGCTCACCCCAGGGGCTCGGGACAGATACGCAGTATTTT. It translates to CASSPQGLGTDTQYF.

The chain combines TRBV7-8 with TRBJ2-5; TRBD2 matches at 12 bases. There are 17 residues in the CDR3. Losses at the gene ends were 1 base for V and 3 bases for J; bases not matched to a gene: 6. CDR1 and CDR2 (germline): SGHVS, FQNEAQ. CDR3 region: CASSLGASGGAEETQYF. CDR3 coding DNA: TGTGCCAGCAGCTTAGGGGCTAGCGGGGGGGCAGAAGAGACCCAGTACTTC.

This chain joins TRBV7-9 and TRBJ1-1; D not resolved. The CDR3 loop spans 15 amino acids. Germline lookup yields CDR1 SEHNR and CDR2 FQNEAQ (reference sequence). V was cut by 5 bases and J by 5 bases, with 18 bases left in between. The CDR3: CASSPERGVRTEAFF. The CDR3 nucleotides read TGTGCCAGCAGCCCGGAGCGCGGGGTGCGAACTGAAGCTTTCTTT.

The chain uses TRBV9 and TRBJ2-1; 8 positions match TRBD2. CDR3 length: 16 residues. From germline, CDR1 is SGDLS and CDR2 YYNGEE. J gave up 6 bases and V 2 bases, and 10 bases lay outside the gene matches. The CDR3 nucleotides are TGTGCCAGCAGCGTGGACCAAGCGGGGGTCATCAATGAGCAGTTCTTC. Translation: CASSVDQAGVINEQFF. The variable domain in full, completed from reference TRBV9 and TRBJ2-1, reads DSGVTQTPKHLITATGQRVTLRCSPRSGDLSVYWYQQSLDQGLQFLIQYYNGEERAKGNILERFSAQQFPDLHSELNLSSLELGDSALYFCASSVDQAGVINEQFFGPGTRLTVL.